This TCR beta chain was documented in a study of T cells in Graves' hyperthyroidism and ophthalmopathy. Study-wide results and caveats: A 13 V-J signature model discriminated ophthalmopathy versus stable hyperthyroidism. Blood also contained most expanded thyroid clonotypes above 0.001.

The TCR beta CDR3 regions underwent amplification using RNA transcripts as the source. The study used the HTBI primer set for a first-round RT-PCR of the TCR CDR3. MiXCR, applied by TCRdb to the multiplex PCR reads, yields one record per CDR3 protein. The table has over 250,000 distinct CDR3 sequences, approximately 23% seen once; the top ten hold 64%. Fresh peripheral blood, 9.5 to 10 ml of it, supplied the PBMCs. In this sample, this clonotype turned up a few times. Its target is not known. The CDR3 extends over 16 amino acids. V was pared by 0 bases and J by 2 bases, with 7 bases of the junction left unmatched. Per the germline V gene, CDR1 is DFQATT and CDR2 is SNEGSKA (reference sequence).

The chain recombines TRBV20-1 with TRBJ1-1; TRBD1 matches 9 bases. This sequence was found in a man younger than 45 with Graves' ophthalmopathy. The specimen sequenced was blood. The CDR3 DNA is TGCAGTGCTAGAGATTCGGGGACAGGGATAAACACTGAAGCTTTCTTT. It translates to CSARDSGTGINTEAFF.